The 10 T cell receptor beta chains reported below all come from one sample, sequenced in a study of blood T cell repertoires in COVID-19. Method: immunoSEQ multiplex PCR; TCRdb's copy keeps in-frame clones and lacks some. The sample yields about 110,000 clones, more than 75% seen once. The sequenced material came from peripheral blood. Receptors were obtained from a human donor in a cohort sampled during active COVID-19.

The rearrangement uses TRBV10-2 and TRBJ2-7; 8 bases are shared with TRBD1. CDR3 length equals 11 residues. The germline V gene encodes CDR1 WSHSY and CDR2 SAAADI. J was trimmed by 3 bases and V by 10 bases; bases with no gene match: 2. The CDR3 DNA follows: TGCGCCACGACAGGGGACTACGAGCAGTACTTC. Its translation: CATTGDYEQYF.

V and J are TRBV28 and TRBJ2-1; 9 positions match TRBD2. The germline V gene encodes CDR1 MDHEN and CDR2 SYDVKM. The CDR3 length is 14 residues. The V gene end was trimmed by 4 bases and the J gene end by 9 bases; junction bases not matched to a gene: 7. CDR3 in amino acids: CASSSSGTSSEQFF. The CDR3 nucleotides are TGTGCCAGCAGTTCCTCCGGGACTAGCAGTGAGCAGTTCTTC.

The chain combines TRBV9 with TRBJ2-6, with D hard to call. The CDR3 is made up of 13 amino acids. Germline CDR1 SGDLS, CDR2 YYNGEE. The V gene lost 1 base and the J gene lost 4 bases, with 3 bases spanning the gap. The CDR3 loop reads CASSVSGANVLTF. The DNA for the CDR3 is TGTGCCAGCAGCGTATCAGGGGCCAACGTCCTGACTTTC.

The V gene is TRBV9, the J gene TRBJ2-3; weak D call: TRBD1 (7 bases). Trimming left V 1 base short and J 8 bases short, with 20 bases between. The CDR3 sequence is 16 residues long. CDR1 is SGDLS, CDR2 YYNGEE, per germline. In DNA, the CDR3 is TGTGCCAGCAGCGTATTAGGAGGGGGCCAGGTTGGTACGCAGTATTTT. This sequence encodes CASSVLGGGQVGTQYF.

This chain links TRBV4-1 with TRBJ2-2; TRBD1 matches at 8 bases. The CDR3 loop spans 16 amino acids. With V trimmed by 0 bases and J by 3 bases, 3 bases remained unmatched. CDR1 is MGHRA, CDR2 YSYEKL, per germline. The CDR3 reads CASSQEPGGYTGELFF. The CDR3 region has the DNA TGCGCCAGCAGCCAAGAACCAGGGGGCTACACCGGGGAGCTGTTTTTT.

The chain uses TRBV7-2 and TRBJ1-1; D is possibly TRBD1 (5 bases). The V gene's germline CDR1 is SGHTA and CDR2 FQGNSA. V was clipped by 1 base and J by 4 bases, with 7 bases between them. The CDR3 sequence is 13 residues long. The DNA of the CDR3 is TGTGCCAGCAGCTTAGAAAGGGGCACTGAAGCTTTCTTT. Translation gives CASSLERGTEAFF.

This chain links TRBV9 with TRBJ2-3; D is ambiguous. The V gene's germline CDR1 is SGDLS and CDR2 YYNGEE. The V gene lost 4 bases and the J gene lost 5 bases, with 17 bases spanning the gap. This CDR3 has 15 residues. The CDR3 DNA reads TGTGCCAGCAGCTCCCAGTCAAGCGTGGTAGATACGCAGTATTTT. Translating gives CASSSQSSVVDTQYF.

The chain has TRBV6-1 and TRBJ2-3; D is perhaps TRBD1 (5 bases). The CDR3 has 16 residues. CDR1 and CDR2 from the germline V gene are MNHNS and SASEGT. V was shortened by 4 bases and J by 4 bases, with 18 bases between the two germline ends. The CDR3 spells CASSVITHTRADTQYF. For the CDR3, the DNA is TGTGCCAGCAGTGTTATTACACATACCAGGGCAGATACGCAGTATTTT.

The V call is TRBV29-1, the J call TRBJ2-5, with 9 bases lining up with TRBD1. The germline gives CDR1 SQVTM, CDR2 ANQGSEA. The CDR3 totals 13 residues. CDR3 bases: TGCATCTGTGGGGGACAGGGACAAGAGACCCAGTACTTC. Translating it yields CICGGQGQETQYF.

This sequence joins TRBV4-2 and TRBJ2-5; tentative D call: TRBD2 (6 bases). Trimming shortened V by 1 base and J by 3 bases, and 12 bases separated the two germline ends. Germline lookup yields CDR1 LGHNA and CDR2 YNFKEQ. The CDR3 sequence is 15 residues long. In DNA form, the CDR3 reads TGTGCCAGCAGCCAAGGACGCGGGGCAGAAGAGACCCAGTACTTC. As protein: CASSQGRGAEETQYF.